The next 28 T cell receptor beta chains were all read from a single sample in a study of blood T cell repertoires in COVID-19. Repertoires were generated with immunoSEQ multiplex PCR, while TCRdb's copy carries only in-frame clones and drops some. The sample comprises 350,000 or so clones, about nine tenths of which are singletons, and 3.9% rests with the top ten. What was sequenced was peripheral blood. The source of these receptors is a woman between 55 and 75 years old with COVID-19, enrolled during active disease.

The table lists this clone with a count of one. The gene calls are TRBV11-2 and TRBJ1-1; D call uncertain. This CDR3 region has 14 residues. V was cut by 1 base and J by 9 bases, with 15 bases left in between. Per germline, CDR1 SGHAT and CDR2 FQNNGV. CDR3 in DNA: TGTGCCAGCAGCTTAGTGATAGAGAGAGGGAAAGCTTTCTTT. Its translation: CASSLVIERGKAFF.

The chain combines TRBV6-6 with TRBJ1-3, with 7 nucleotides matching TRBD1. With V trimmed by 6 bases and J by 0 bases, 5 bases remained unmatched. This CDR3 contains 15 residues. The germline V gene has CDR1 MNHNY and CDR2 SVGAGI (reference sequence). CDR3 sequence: CASSQRQGSGNTIYF. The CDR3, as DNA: TGTGCCAGCAGCCAACGACAGGGCTCTGGAAACACCATATATTTT.

CDR3: CASSLDGGDTEAFF. The DNA of the CDR3 is TGCGCCAGCAGCTTGGATGGGGGGGACACTGAAGCTTTCTTT. The chain links TRBV5-1 to TRBJ1-1; tentatively, D is TRBD1 (5 bases). Per the germline V gene, CDR1 is SGHRS and CDR2 is YFSETQ. The CDR3 runs to 14 residues. The V end lost 0 bases, the J end lost 3 bases, and 9 bases lay between the germline ends.

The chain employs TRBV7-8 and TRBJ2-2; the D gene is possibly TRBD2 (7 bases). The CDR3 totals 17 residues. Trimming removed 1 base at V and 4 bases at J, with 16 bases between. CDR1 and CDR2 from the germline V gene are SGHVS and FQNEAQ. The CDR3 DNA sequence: TGTGCCAGCAGCTTAGGGTATGGGGGGGCATCCACCGGGGAGCTGTTTTTT. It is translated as CASSLGYGGASTGELFF.

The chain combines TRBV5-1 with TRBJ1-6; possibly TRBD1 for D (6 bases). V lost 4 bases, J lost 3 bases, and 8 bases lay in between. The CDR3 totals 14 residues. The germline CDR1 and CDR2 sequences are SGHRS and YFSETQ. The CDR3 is CASSPQGYNSPLHF. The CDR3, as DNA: TGCGCCAGCAGCCCACAGGGCTATAATTCACCCCTCCACTTT.

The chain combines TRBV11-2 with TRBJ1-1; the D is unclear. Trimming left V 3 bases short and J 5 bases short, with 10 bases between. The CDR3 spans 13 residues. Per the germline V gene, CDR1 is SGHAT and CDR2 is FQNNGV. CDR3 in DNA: TGTGCCAGCAGCTTGGTCGGGAAAACTGAAGCTTTCTTT. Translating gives CASSLVGKTEAFF.

As DNA, the CDR3 is TGTGCCAGCAGCCAACTTCTAGCGGGGCCCTACAATGAGCAGTTCTTC. Protein product: CASSQLLAGPYNEQFF. V usage is TRBV3-1 (or the pseudogene TRBV3-2) and J usage is TRBJ2-1; the match to TRBD2 covers 9 bases. The CDR3 consists of 16 residues. Germline values: CDR1 LGHDT, CDR2 YNNKEL (reference sequence). J was trimmed by 2 bases and V by 2 bases; bases with no gene match: 4.

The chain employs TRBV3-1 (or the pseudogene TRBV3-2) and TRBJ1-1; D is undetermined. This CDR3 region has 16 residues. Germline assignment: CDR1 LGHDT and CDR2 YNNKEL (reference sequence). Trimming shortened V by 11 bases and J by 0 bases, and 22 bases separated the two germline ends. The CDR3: CAVSKGDSLLNTEAFF. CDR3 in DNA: TGTGCCGTCTCCAAGGGAGACTCCTTACTGAACACTGAAGCTTTCTTT.

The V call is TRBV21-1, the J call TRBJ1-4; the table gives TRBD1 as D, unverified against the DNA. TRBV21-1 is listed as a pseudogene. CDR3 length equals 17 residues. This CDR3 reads CASSKAVGLQLNEKLFF. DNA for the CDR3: TGTGCCAGCAGCAAAGCGGTGGGGCTGCAACTTAATGAAAAACTGTTTTTT.

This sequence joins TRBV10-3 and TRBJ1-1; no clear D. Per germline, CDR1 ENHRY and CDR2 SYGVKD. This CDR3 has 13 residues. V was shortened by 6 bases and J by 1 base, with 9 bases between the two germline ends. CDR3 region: CAIRADGNTEAFF. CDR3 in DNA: TGTGCCATCAGAGCGGACGGGAACACTGAAGCTTTCTTT.

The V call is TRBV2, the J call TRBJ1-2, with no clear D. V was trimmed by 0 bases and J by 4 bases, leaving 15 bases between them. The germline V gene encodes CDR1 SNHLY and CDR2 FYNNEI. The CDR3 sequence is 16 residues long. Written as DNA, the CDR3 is TGTGCCAGCAGTGAAGCTACCGCGCAGGTTGCCTATGGCTACACCTTC. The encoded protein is CASSEATAQVAYGYTF.

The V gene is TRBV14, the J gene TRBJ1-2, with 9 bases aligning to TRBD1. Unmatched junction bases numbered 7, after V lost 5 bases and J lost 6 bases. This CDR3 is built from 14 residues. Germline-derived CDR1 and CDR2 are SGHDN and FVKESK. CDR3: CASSATGGSDGYTF. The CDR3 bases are TGTGCCAGCAGCGCAACAGGGGGCTCTGATGGCTACACCTTC.

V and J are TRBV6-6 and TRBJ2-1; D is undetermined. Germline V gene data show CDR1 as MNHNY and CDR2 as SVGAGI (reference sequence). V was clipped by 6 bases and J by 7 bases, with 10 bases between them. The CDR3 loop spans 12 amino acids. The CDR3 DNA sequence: TGTGCCAGCAGGATCAACAATAATGAGCAGTTCTTC. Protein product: CASRINNNEQFF.

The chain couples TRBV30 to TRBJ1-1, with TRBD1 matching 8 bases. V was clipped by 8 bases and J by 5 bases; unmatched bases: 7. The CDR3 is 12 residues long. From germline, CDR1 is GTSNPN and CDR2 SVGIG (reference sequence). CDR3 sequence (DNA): TGTGCCCTCGGACAGGGAGGGACTGAAGCTTTCTTT. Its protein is CALGQGGTEAFF. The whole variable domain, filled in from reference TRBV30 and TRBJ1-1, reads SQTIHQWPATLVQPVGSPLSLECTVEGTSNPNLYWYRQAAGRGLQLLFYSVGIGQISSEVPQNLSASRPQDRQFILSSKKLLLSDSGFYLCALGQGGTEAFFGQGTRLTVV.

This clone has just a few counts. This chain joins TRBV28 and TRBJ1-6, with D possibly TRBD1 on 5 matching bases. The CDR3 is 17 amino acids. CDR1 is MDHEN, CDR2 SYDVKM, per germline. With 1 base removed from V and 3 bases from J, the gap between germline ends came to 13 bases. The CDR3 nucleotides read TGTGCCAGCAGTTTATATGTGGGGGGGGACTATAATTCACCCCTCCACTTT. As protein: CASSLYVGGDYNSPLHF.

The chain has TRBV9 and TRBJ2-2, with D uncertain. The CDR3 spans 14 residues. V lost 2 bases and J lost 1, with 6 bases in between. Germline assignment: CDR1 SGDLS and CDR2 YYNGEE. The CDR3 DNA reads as TGTGCCAGCAGCGTGAGGCTGAACACCGGGGAGCTGTTTTTT. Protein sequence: CASSVRLNTGELFF.

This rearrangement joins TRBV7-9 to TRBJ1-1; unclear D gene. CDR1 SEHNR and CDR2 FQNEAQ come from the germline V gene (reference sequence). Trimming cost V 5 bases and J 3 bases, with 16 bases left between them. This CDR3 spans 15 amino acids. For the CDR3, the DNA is TGTGCCAGCAGCCGAGGGCCGGGAGGTTACACTGAAGCTTTCTTT. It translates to CASSRGPGGYTEAFF.

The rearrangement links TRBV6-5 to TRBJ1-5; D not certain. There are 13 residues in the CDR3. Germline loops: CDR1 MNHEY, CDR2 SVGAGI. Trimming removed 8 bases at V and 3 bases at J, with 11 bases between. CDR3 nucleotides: TGTGCCAGCCGCTCTGCTATCAATCAGCCCCAGCATTTT. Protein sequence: CASRSAINQPQHF.

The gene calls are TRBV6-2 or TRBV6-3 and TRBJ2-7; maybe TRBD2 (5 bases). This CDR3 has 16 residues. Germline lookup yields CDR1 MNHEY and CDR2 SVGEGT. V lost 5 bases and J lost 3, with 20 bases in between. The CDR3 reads CASSTDGPRGSYEQYF. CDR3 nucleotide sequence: TGTGCCAGCAGTACCGACGGGCCCCGAGGGAGCTACGAGCAGTACTTC.

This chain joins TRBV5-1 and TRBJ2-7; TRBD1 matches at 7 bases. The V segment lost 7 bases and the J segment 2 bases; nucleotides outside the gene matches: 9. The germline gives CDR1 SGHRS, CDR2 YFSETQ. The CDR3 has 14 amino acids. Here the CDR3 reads CASGTGTAAYEQYF. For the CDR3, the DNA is TGCGCCAGCGGAACCGGGACAGCAGCCTACGAGCAGTACTTC.

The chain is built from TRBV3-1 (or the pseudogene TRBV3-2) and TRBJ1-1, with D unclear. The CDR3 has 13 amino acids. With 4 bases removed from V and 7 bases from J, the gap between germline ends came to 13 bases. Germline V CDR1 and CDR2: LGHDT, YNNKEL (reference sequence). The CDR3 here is CASSLGNRNEAFF. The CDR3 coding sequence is TGTGCCAGCAGCCTAGGAAACAGAAATGAAGCTTTCTTT.

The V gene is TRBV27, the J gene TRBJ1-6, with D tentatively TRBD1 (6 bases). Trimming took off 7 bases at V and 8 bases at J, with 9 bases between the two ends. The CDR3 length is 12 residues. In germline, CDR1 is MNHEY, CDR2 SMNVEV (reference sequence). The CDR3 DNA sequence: TGTGCCAGCAAGAACAGGGATTCACCCCTCCACTTT. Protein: CASKNRDSPLHF.

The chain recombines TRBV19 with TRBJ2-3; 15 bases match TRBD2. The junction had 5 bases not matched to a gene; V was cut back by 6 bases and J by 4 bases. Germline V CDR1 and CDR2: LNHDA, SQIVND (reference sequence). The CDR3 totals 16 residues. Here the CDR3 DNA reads TGTGCCAGTAGCCGGACTAGCGGGGGGGCTGCAGATACGCAGTATTTT. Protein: CASSRTSGGAADTQYF.

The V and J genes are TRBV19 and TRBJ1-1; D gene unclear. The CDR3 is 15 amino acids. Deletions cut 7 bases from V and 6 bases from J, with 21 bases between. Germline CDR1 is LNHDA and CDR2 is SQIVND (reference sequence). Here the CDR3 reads CASIPLDTIGAEAFF. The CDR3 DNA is TGTGCCAGTATCCCACTCGACACAATCGGGGCTGAAGCTTTCTTT. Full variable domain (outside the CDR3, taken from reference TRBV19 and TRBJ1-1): DGGITQSPKYLFRKEGQNVTLSCEQNLNHDAMYWYRQDPGQGLRLIYYSQIVNDFQKGDIAEGYSVSREKKESFPLTVTSAQKNPTAFYLCASIPLDTIGAEAFFGQGTRLTVV.

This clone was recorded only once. CDR3 DNA: TGTGCCAGCTCAGGCGCGGGACAGGGTCGGACCGGGGAGCTGTTTTTT. Its protein is CASSGAGQGRTGELFF. This sequence joins TRBV18 and TRBJ2-2; the match to TRBD1 covers 9 bases. Germline trimming cut 5 bases from V and 5 bases from J; bases unmatched to any gene: 9. The CDR3 has 16 residues. The germline V gene encodes CDR1 KGHSH and CDR2 LQKENI.

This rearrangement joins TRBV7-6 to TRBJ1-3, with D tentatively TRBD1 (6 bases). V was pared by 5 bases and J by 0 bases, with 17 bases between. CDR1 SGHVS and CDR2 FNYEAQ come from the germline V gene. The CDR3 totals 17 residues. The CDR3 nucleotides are TGTGCCAGCAGCCAAACAGGGTTGCCCCTCTCTGGAAACACCATATATTTT. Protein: CASSQTGLPLSGNTIYF.

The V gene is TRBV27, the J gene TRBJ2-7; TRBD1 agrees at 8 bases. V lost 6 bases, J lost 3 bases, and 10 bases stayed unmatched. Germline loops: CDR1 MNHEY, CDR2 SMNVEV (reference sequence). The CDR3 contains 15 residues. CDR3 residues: CASRDRQGQNYEQYF. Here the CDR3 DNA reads TGTGCCAGCAGGGATCGACAGGGGCAAAACTACGAGCAGTACTTC.

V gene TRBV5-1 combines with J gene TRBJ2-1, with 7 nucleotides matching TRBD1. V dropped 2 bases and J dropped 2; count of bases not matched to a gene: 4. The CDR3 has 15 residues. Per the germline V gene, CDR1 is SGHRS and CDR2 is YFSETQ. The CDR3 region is CASSFRDSPYNEQFF. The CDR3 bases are TGCGCCAGCAGCTTTCGGGACAGTCCCTACAATGAGCAGTTCTTC.